The rows below give T cell receptor beta chains drawn from one sample of a study of beta chain features in type 1 diabetes. Profiled with immunoSEQ multiplex PCR; TCRdb holds only in-frame clones, not every one. Of more than 300,000 clones in the sample, approximately 16% were seen once. The source material was naive CD4+ T cells from blood. These receptors all come from a woman under 30 in good health. Both conserved end residues are part of each CDR3. The order of the fields is clone size, V gene, D gene, J gene, CDR3 DNA, CDR3 protein. The D gene is left open where the match is weak. Clone size appears in some rows only: once, few, many, or a class for an expanded clone.

clone size: .; V gene: TRBV20-1; D gene: .; J gene: TRBJ2-1; CDR3 DNA: TGCAGTGCTAGGGCGGCCCCTGTTTTAATCTTC; CDR3 protein: CSARAAPVLIF
clone size: .; V gene: TRBV10-3; D gene: TRBD1; J gene: TRBJ2-7; CDR3 DNA: TGTGCCATCACTCCGAAGACAGGGTGGACCTACGAGCAGTACTTC; CDR3 protein: CAITPKTGWTYEQYF
clone size: .; V gene: TRBV2; D gene: TRBD1; J gene: TRBJ1-5; CDR3 DNA: TGTGCCAGCAGAGGACAGGGGGCTAAGCCCCAGCATTTT; CDR3 protein: CASRGQGAKPQHF
clone size: few; V gene: TRBV6-5; D gene: .; J gene: TRBJ2-7; CDR3 DNA: TGTGCCAGCAGTTACTCTCAGAGGACTATCTTGTGGGAGCAGTACTTC; CDR3 protein: CASSYSQRTILWEQYF
clone size: .; V gene: TRBV5-1; D gene: .; J gene: TRBJ1-4; CDR3 DNA: TGCGCCAGCAGCTCAGGGTATCGGAATGAAAAACTGTTTTTT; CDR3 protein: CASSSGYRNEKLFF
clone size: few; V gene: TRBV15; D gene: .; J gene: TRBJ2-1; CDR3 DNA: TGTGCCACCAGCAGAGCGGGCTCCTACAATGAGCAGTTCTTC; CDR3 protein: CATSRAGSYNEQFF
clone size: .; V gene: TRBV29-1; D gene: TRBD2; J gene: TRBJ2-3; CDR3 DNA: TGCAGCGTTGAACCTTTTGCGGGAGTCGCAGATACGCAGTATTTT; CDR3 protein: CSVEPFAGVADTQYF
clone size: .; V gene: TRBV30; D gene: .; J gene: TRBJ1-4; CDR3 DNA: TGTGCCTGGAGTCCGACATCGGGATCTGAAAAACTGTTTTTT; CDR3 protein: CAWSPTSGSEKLFF
clone size: .; V gene: TRBV7-2; D gene: TRBD1; J gene: TRBJ2-1; CDR3 DNA: TGTGCCAGCAGCTTCGGACAGGGGTGGTACAATGAGCAGTTCTTC; CDR3 protein: CASSFGQGWYNEQFF
clone size: few; V gene: TRBV18; D gene: TRBD1; J gene: TRBJ2-7; CDR3 DNA: TGTGCCAGCTCCCTACAGGGGGGCTACGAGCAGTACTTC; CDR3 protein: CASSLQGGYEQYF
clone size: .; V gene: TRBV28; D gene: TRBD2; J gene: TRBJ2-5; CDR3 DNA: TGTGCATCCCGGGGGGGACTACAAGAGACCCAGTACTTC; CDR3 protein: CASRGGLQETQYF
clone size: few; V gene: TRBV5-1; D gene: .; J gene: TRBJ2-5; CDR3 DNA: TGCGCCAGCAGCAACGGCAGGGCTCAAGAGACCCAGTACTTC; CDR3 protein: CASSNGRAQETQYF
clone size: few; V gene: TRBV30; D gene: TRBD1; J gene: TRBJ2-1; CDR3 DNA: TGTGCCTGGGACAGGGTTTATGAGCAGTTCTTC; CDR3 protein: CAWDRVYEQFF
clone size: .; V gene: TRBV5-1; D gene: .; J gene: TRBJ1-5; CDR3 DNA: TGCGCCAGCAGCGTGGGACACAATAGCAATCAGCCCCAGCATTTT; CDR3 protein: CASSVGHNSNQPQHF
clone size: .; V gene: TRBV28; D gene: .; J gene: TRBJ2-7; CDR3 DNA: TGTGCCAGCAGTTTAAGGACTCTACTCTCCTACGAGCAGTACTTC; CDR3 protein: CASSLRTLLSYEQYF
clone size: few; V gene: TRBV9; D gene: TRBD1; J gene: TRBJ2-5; CDR3 DNA: TGTGCCAGCAGCACCCAACAGGGGGCCTGGGAGACCCAGTACTTC; CDR3 protein: CASSTQQGAWETQYF
clone size: .; V gene: TRBV9; D gene: TRBD1; J gene: TRBJ2-7; CDR3 DNA: TGTGCCAGCAGCGCAGGACAGGTAGCCTACGAGCAGTACTTC; CDR3 protein: CASSAGQVAYEQYF
clone size: few; V gene: TRBV29-1; D gene: TRBD2; J gene: TRBJ2-3; CDR3 DNA: TGCAGCGTTGTTTTAGCGGGAACAGATACGCAGTATTTT; CDR3 protein: CSVVLAGTDTQYF
clone size: few; V gene: TRBV5-4; D gene: TRBD1; J gene: TRBJ2-4; CDR3 DNA: TGTGCCAGCAGCAGAGGACAGGGCCTAGCCAAAAACATTCAGTACTTC; CDR3 protein: CASSRGQGLAKNIQYF
clone size: .; V gene: TRBV7-2; D gene: TRBD2; J gene: TRBJ2-3; CDR3 DNA: TGTGCCAGCAGCTCAAGACTAGCGGGAGTCGGGGCAGATACGCAGTATTTT; CDR3 protein: CASSSRLAGVGADTQYF
clone size: .; V gene: TRBV25-1; D gene: .; J gene: TRBJ2-3; CDR3 DNA: TGTGCCAGCAGGTTAGAAGATACGCAGTATTTT; CDR3 protein: CASRLEDTQYF
clone size: .; V gene: TRBV2; D gene: TRBD1; J gene: TRBJ2-1; CDR3 DNA: TGTGCCAGCACTATGACAGGGATATACAATGAGCAGTTCTTC; CDR3 protein: CASTMTGIYNEQFF
clone size: few; V gene: TRBV25-1; D gene: .; J gene: TRBJ1-1; CDR3 DNA: TGTGCCAGCAGTGAATATCGGAGGGACACTGAAGCTTTCTTT; CDR3 protein: CASSEYRRDTEAFF
clone size: few; V gene: TRBV29-1; D gene: .; J gene: TRBJ1-2; CDR3 DNA: TGCAGCGTTTTACGACAGGCAGGTTATGGCTACACCTTC; CDR3 protein: CSVLRQAGYGYTF
clone size: few; V gene: TRBV28; D gene: TRBD2; J gene: TRBJ2-1; CDR3 DNA: TGTGCCAGCCGGAGGGGGACTAGCCTCAATGAGCAGTTCTTC; CDR3 protein: CASRRGTSLNEQFF
clone size: few; V gene: TRBV7-9; D gene: .; J gene: TRBJ1-1; CDR3 DNA: TGTGCCAGCAGCTTTGGCGGGGTCACTGAAGCTTTCTTT; CDR3 protein: CASSFGGVTEAFF
clone size: few; V gene: TRBV14; D gene: .; J gene: TRBJ1-1; CDR3 DNA: TGTGCCAGCAGCCAGTGGACAGTTTACGACACTGAAGCTTTCTTT; CDR3 protein: CASSQWTVYDTEAFF
clone size: few; V gene: TRBV18; D gene: .; J gene: TRBJ2-5; CDR3 DNA: TGTGCCAGCTCACCATTGGGAGGTTGGGAAGAGACCCAGTACTTC; CDR3 protein: CASSPLGGWEETQYF
clone size: few; V gene: TRBV18; D gene: .; J gene: TRBJ2-7; CDR3 DNA: TGTGCCAGCTCACCACCGGGGCCGTCCTACGAGCAGTACTTC; CDR3 protein: CASSPPGPSYEQYF
clone size: once; V gene: TRBV5-1; D gene: TRBD1; J gene: TRBJ1-1; CDR3 DNA: TGCGCCAGCAGCTCAGCAGGGGGTAACACTGAAGCTTTCTTT; CDR3 protein: CASSSAGGNTEAFF
clone size: few; V gene: TRBV6-1; D gene: TRBD2; J gene: TRBJ2-1; CDR3 DNA: TGTGCCAGCAGTGATAGCGGGGCTGGCTCCTACAATGAGCAGTTCTTC; CDR3 protein: CASSDSGAGSYNEQFF
clone size: few; V gene: TRBV23-1; D gene: .; J gene: TRBJ2-7; CDR3 DNA: TGCGCCAGCAGTCAGTCCCGCTACGAGCAGTACTTC; CDR3 protein: CASSQSRYEQYF
clone size: .; V gene: TRBV6-1; D gene: .; J gene: TRBJ2-1; CDR3 DNA: TGTGCCAGCCTTGGCAGGACATACAATGAGCAGTTCTTC; CDR3 protein: CASLGRTYNEQFF
clone size: .; V gene: TRBV29-1; D gene: .; J gene: TRBJ2-5; CDR3 DNA: TGCAGCGCAATAAAAGGAGAAGAGACCCAGTACTTC; CDR3 protein: CSAIKGEETQYF
clone size: few; V gene: TRBV7-9; D gene: TRBD1; J gene: TRBJ2-7; CDR3 DNA: TGTGCCAGCAGCCAGGACAGGGGAAGGACCTACGAGCAGTACTTC; CDR3 protein: CASSQDRGRTYEQYF
clone size: few; V gene: TRBV14; D gene: TRBD1; J gene: TRBJ2-7; CDR3 DNA: TGTGCCAGCACCCCCGGGACAGGTGGCTACGAGCAGTACTTC; CDR3 protein: CASTPGTGGYEQYF
clone size: few; V gene: TRBV7-9; D gene: .; J gene: TRBJ2-2; CDR3 DNA: TGTGCCAGCAGTCCCGGCGGGACCGGGGAGCTGTTTTTT; CDR3 protein: CASSPGGTGELFF